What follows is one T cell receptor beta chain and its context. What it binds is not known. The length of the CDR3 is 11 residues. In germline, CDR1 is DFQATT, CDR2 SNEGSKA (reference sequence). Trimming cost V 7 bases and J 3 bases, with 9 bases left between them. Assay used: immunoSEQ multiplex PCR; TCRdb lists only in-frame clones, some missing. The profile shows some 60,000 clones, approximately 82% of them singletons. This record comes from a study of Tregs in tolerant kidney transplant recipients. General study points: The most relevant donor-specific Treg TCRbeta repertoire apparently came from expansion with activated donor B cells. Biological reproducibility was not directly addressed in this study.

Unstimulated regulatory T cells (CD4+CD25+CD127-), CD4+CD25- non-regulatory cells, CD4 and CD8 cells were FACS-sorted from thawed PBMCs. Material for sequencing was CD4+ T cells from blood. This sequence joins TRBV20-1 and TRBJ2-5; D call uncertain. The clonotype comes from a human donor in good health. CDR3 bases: TGCAGTGTTGATGGGGAAGAGACCCAGTACTTC. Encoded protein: CSVDGEETQYF.